The 22 T cell receptor beta chains below come from one sample, sequenced in a study of brain T cells in children with intractable seizures. Profiled with immunoSEQ multiplex PCR; TCRdb holds only in-frame clones, not every one. The sample lists 62,000 or so clones, roughly 95% occurring once. The sample was peripheral blood, taken at surgery. These receptors originate from a boy under three years old with focal cortical dysplasia and intractable seizures.

The gene calls are TRBV5-1 and TRBJ2-5; D gene ambiguous. The V and J ends lost 8 bases and 5 bases respectively, with 16 bases between them. This CDR3 comprises 13 residues. Looked up from germline, CDR1 is SGHRS and CDR2 is YFSETQ. The CDR3 sequence: CASTLWGGETQYF. The CDR3 DNA follows: TGCGCCAGTACTCTCTGGGGTGGGGAGACCCAGTACTTC. The complete variable domain, with remaining parts taken from reference TRBV5-1 and TRBJ2-5, reads KAGVTQTPRYLIKTRGQQVTLSCSPISGHRSVSWYQQTPGQGLQFLFEYFSETQRNKGNFPGRFSGRQFSNSRSEMNVSTLELGDSALYLCASTLWGGETQYFGPGTRLLVL.

The chain employs TRBV4-2 and TRBJ2-4; tentatively, D is TRBD1 or TRBD2 (5 bases each). Germline CDR1 reads LGHNA; CDR2 reads YNFKEQ. The CDR3 loop spans 16 amino acids. V was trimmed by 5 bases and J by 4 bases, leaving 18 bases between them. CDR3 in amino acids: CASSSPLGTLKNIQYF. CDR3 DNA: TGTGCCAGCAGCTCGCCGCTGGGGACGCTAAAAAACATTCAGTACTTC.

This clone was picked up a small number of times. V and J are TRBV18 and TRBJ1-2; TRBD1 matches 7 bases. From germline, CDR1 is KGHSH and CDR2 LQKENI. The CDR3 loop spans 15 amino acids. The junction had 4 bases not matched to a gene; V was cut back by 3 bases and J by 0 bases. The CDR3 coding sequence is TGTGCCAGCTCACCCGGACAGGTCGCTAACTATGGCTACACCTTC. This encodes CASSPGQVANYGYTF.

This clone was found once. CDR3 region: CASSPSPGGWDTGELFF. The DNA of the CDR3 is TGTGCCAGTAGCCCCTCCCCGGGGGGATGGGACACCGGGGAGCTGTTTTTT. The chain uses TRBV19 and TRBJ2-2; 7 nucleotides align to TRBD2. CDR1 is LNHDA and CDR2 is SQIVND in the germline V gene (reference sequence). Trimming cost V 6 bases and J 3 bases; bases outside gene matches: 13. CDR3 length: 17 amino acids.

CDR3 in amino acids: CASSLEQGALYEQYF. The CDR3 coding sequence is TGCGCCAGCAGCTTGGAACAGGGCGCCCTCTACGAGCAGTACTTC. The V gene is TRBV5-1, the J gene TRBJ2-7; D perhaps matches TRBD1 (6 bases). Trimming pared 0 bases from V and 3 bases from J, leaving 13 bases between. The CDR3 totals 15 residues. From germline, CDR1 is SGHRS and CDR2 YFSETQ.

The chain is built from TRBV4-3 and TRBJ2-7, with D tentatively TRBD1 (6 bases). Trimming removed 0 bases at V and 13 bases at J, with 25 bases between. The CDR3 covers 16 residues. The germline V gene has CDR1 LGHNA and CDR2 YSLEER. The CDR3 DNA follows: TGCGCCAGCAGCCAAGATTGGAAGGGACGGCCTGAGGGGGAATACTTC. Protein sequence: CASSQDWKGRPEGEYF.

This rearrangement joins TRBV4-3 to TRBJ2-7, with D possibly matching TRBD1 (7 bases). The CDR3 has 16 residues. Germline loops: CDR1 LGHNA, CDR2 YSLEER. Trimming shortened V by 0 bases and J by 2 bases, and 14 bases separated the two germline ends. In DNA form, the CDR3 reads TGCGCCAGCAGCCAAGAGGAGGGGACAGTGGCCTACGAGCAGTACTTC. This encodes CASSQEEGTVAYEQYF.

The genes are TRBV3-1 (or the pseudogene TRBV3-2) and TRBJ1-6; D is possibly TRBD1 (6 bases). The V gene lost 4 bases and the J gene lost 6 bases, with 16 bases spanning the gap. The germline V gene encodes CDR1 LGHDT and CDR2 YNNKEL (reference sequence). The CDR3 is 16 amino acids. Written as DNA, the CDR3 is TGTGCCAGCAGCCGGGTGCGGGGGCCGGGTAATTCACCCCTCCACTTT. It codes for CASSRVRGPGNSPLHF.

The rearrangement uses TRBV28 and TRBJ1-4; D is unclear. This CDR3 contains 12 residues. Per the germline V gene, CDR1 is MDHEN and CDR2 is SYDVKM. Trimming stripped 5 bases from V and 10 bases from J, with 11 bases between. The CDR3: CASSNPLTKLFF. The CDR3 nucleotides read TGTGCCAGCAGTAACCCCCTTACAAAACTGTTTTTT.

The chain combines TRBV28 with TRBJ1-1; D might be TRBD1 (5 bases). Trimming pared 5 bases from V and 11 bases from J, leaving 15 bases between. CDR1 MDHEN and CDR2 SYDVKM come from the germline V gene. CDR3 length equals 12 residues. The CDR3 sequence: CASSVPRDGAFF. The CDR3 DNA sequence: TGTGCCAGCAGTGTCCCCAGGGATGGGGCTTTCTTT.

This clone has a single count. The J gene is TRBJ1-1, the V gene TRBV7-9; D is possibly TRBD1 (5 bases). This CDR3 has 13 amino acids. Germline V gives CDR1 SEHNR, CDR2 FQNEAQ (reference sequence). Trimming left V 1 base short and J 11 bases short, with 14 bases between. The DNA for the CDR3 is TGTGCCAGCAGCTTAGAATGGGGACCCCGGGCTTTCTTT. This gives the protein CASSLEWGPRAFF.

The J gene is TRBJ1-1, the V gene TRBV28; D uncertain. CDR1 is MDHEN and CDR2 is SYDVKM in the germline V gene. V lost 0 bases and J 0 bases, leaving 8 bases between the germline ends. The CDR3 covers 15 residues. DNA for the CDR3: TGTGCCAGCAGTTTATGGAAACTCATGAACACTGAAGCTTTCTTT. Amino acid sequence: CASSLWKLMNTEAFF.

This clone showed up just once. The rearrangement uses TRBV18 and TRBJ2-6, with D tentatively TRBD2 (5 bases). V gave up 5 bases and J gave up 0 bases, with 17 bases separating them. The CDR3 loop spans 18 amino acids. The germline V gene has CDR1 KGHSH and CDR2 LQKENI. The CDR3 DNA is TGTGCCAGCTCAAAATTACACCCGACTACCTCTGGGGCCAACGTCCTGACTTTC. Translating gives CASSKLHPTTSGANVLTF.

The V and J genes are TRBV7-6 and TRBJ2-3; no reliable D call. The CDR3 spans 13 residues. Trimming shortened V by 3 bases and J by 2 bases, and 6 bases separated the two germline ends. Germline CDR1 reads SGHVS; CDR2 reads FNYEAQ. The CDR3 protein is CASSFFSTDTQYF. The CDR3 nucleotides read TGTGCCAGCAGCTTCTTTTCCACAGATACGCAGTATTTT.

The chain is built from TRBV18 and TRBJ1-1, with D unresolved. This CDR3 region has 14 residues. The germline CDR1 and CDR2 sequences are KGHSH and LQKENI. V lost 5 bases and J lost 6, with 16 bases in between. The CDR3 here is CASSTALEVAEAFF. The DNA for the CDR3 is TGTGCCAGCTCAACCGCGCTGGAAGTCGCTGAAGCTTTCTTT.

V and J are TRBV20-1 and TRBJ1-6, with D uncertain. Germline lookup yields CDR1 DFQATT and CDR2 SNEGSKA (reference sequence). There are 14 residues in the CDR3. The germline V and J ends were trimmed by 3 bases and 7 bases, with 13 bases remaining between them. CDR3 sequence reads: CSASGWQENSPLHF. The CDR3 coding sequence is TGCAGTGCTAGTGGGTGGCAGGAGAATTCACCCCTCCACTTT.

The chain links TRBV5-1 to TRBJ1-1; TRBD1 agrees at 7 bases. V lost 4 bases to trimming and J lost 1 base; unmatched junction nucleotides: 10. The germline V gene encodes CDR1 SGHRS and CDR2 YFSETQ. The CDR3 runs 16 residues. The CDR3 coding sequence is TGCGCCAGCAGCCGGGGGAGGGGGCTTTCGAACACTGAAGCTTTCTTT. As protein: CASSRGRGLSNTEAFF.

The CDR3 DNA sequence: TGTGCCAGCAGCGTACACCTGGGACAGCCTCAAGAGACCCAGTACTTC. Translated: CASSVHLGQPQETQYF. The V call is TRBV9, the J call TRBJ2-5; 7 bases agree with TRBD1. J was trimmed by 2 bases and V by 1 base; bases with no gene match: 8. CDR1 SGDLS and CDR2 YYNGEE come from the germline V gene. This CDR3 comprises 16 residues.

The chain recombines TRBV18 with TRBJ1-1, with D perhaps TRBD1 (5 bases). The germline gives CDR1 KGHSH, CDR2 LQKENI. V gave up 5 bases and J gave up 2 bases, with 18 bases separating them. The CDR3 loop spans 16 amino acids. CDR3 in amino acids: CASSRVNGASNTEAFF. The CDR3 DNA reads as TGTGCCAGCTCAAGAGTCAACGGGGCGTCTAACACTGAAGCTTTCTTT.

The gene calls are TRBV10-3 and TRBJ2-2; TRBD2 matches at 9 bases. Germline V gene lookup returns CDR1 ENHRY and CDR2 SYGVKD. The ends lost 6 bases at V and 8 bases at J; junction bases unmatched: 13. CDR3 length: 16 residues. CDR3 loop: CAIRASVAGAEGELFF. The CDR3 nucleotides read TGTGCCATCAGAGCTTCAGTAGCGGGGGCCGAGGGGGAGCTGTTTTTT.

The chain couples TRBV11-1 to TRBJ2-3, with D unresolved. The CDR3 loop spans 11 amino acids. In germline, CDR1 is SGHAT, CDR2 FQDESV (reference sequence). V lost 1 base and J 7 bases, leaving 3 bases between the germline ends. The CDR3 nucleotides read TGTGCCAGCAGCTTAGTGAATACGCAGTATTTT. Amino acids: CASSLVNTQYF.

The CDR3 loop reads CASSSRGLREAFF. Written as DNA, the CDR3 is TGTGCCAGCAGTTCCAGGGGGCTCCGTGAAGCTTTCTTT. The chain recombines TRBV12-3 or TRBV12-4 with TRBJ1-1; 8 bases fit TRBD1. There are 13 residues in the CDR3. J was trimmed by 7 bases and V by 4 bases; bases with no gene match: 5.